Described below is a single T cell receptor (beta chain) sequence and its context. Trimming pared 4 bases from V and 2 bases from J, leaving 12 bases between. The CDR3 spans 14 residues. Germline V gives CDR1 SGHNT, CDR2 YYREEE (reference sequence). This sample was taken from a study of blood T cell repertoires in COVID-19. For the study at large: Sites in the United States, Italy and Spain provided acute and convalescent COVID-19 samples. PBMCs, B-cell-depleted T cells, or T cells were the source of the cDNA or gDNA that made up the material.

In the authors' methods: Estimated nucleated cell counts came from reference gene primer amplification. Using immunoSEQ multiplex PCR, the repertoire was profiled, and TCRdb retains in-frame clones only, with some absent. The D gene and trimming were derived from the DNA, and the V and J assignments and clone size from that table. The repertoire holds roughly 76,000 clones, with 80% to 90% as singletons. The receptor comes from a woman aged 45-59 years with acute COVID-19. This rearrangement joins TRBV5-4 to TRBJ1-1; TRBD1 might be the D (5 bases). The sample comprised PBMCs or T cells enriched from blood (not recorded which). Written as DNA, the CDR3 is TGTGCCAGCAGCCCCAGGGACTCTAACACTGAAGCTTTCTTT. Its translation: CASSPRDSNTEAFF.